These T cell receptor beta chains were read from a single sample in a study of blood T cell repertoires in COVID-19. Sequenced by immunoSEQ multiplex PCR; TCRdb stores in-frame clones only, minus some. The sample has some 300,000 clones; roughly 91% are singletons. The sequenced sample consisted of PBMCs or T cells enriched from blood (not recorded which). These receptors were obtained from a woman in her forties or fifties who had been exposed to COVID-19. CDR3s include the opening cysteine and the closing phenylalanine or tryptophan. The order of the fields is J gene, V gene, clone size, D gene, CDR3 protein. D genes are given only for firm matches. The size of a clone is reported for some rows only, either as once, few or many, or as a class for expanded clones.

j_gene: TRBJ2-7
v_gene: TRBV4-1
abundance: -
d_gene: TRBD1
CDR3aa: CASSQGPTGGYEQYF

j_gene: TRBJ2-6
v_gene: TRBV9
abundance: -
d_gene: TRBD2
CDR3aa: CASSVGGGAGANVLTF

j_gene: TRBJ2-7
v_gene: TRBV12-3/TRBV12-4
abundance: few
d_gene: TRBD2
CDR3aa: CASSSGGSYEQYF

j_gene: TRBJ1-4
v_gene: TRBV5-1
abundance: few
d_gene: -
CDR3aa: CASSPAAGSNEKLFF

j_gene: TRBJ1-5
v_gene: TRBV12-3/TRBV12-4
abundance: few
d_gene: -
CDR3aa: CASSSGVQPQHF

j_gene: TRBJ2-1
v_gene: TRBV27
abundance: -
d_gene: TRBD2
CDR3aa: CASSWGLAGTAYNEQFF

j_gene: TRBJ2-1
v_gene: TRBV7-9
abundance: -
d_gene: -
CDR3aa: CAPSAPTADNEQFF

j_gene: TRBJ1-1
v_gene: TRBV5-1
abundance: -
d_gene: TRBD1
CDR3aa: CASSHGTDTEAFF

j_gene: TRBJ1-1
v_gene: TRBV19
abundance: few
d_gene: -
CDR3aa: CASSINMNTEAFF

j_gene: TRBJ2-1
v_gene: TRBV9
abundance: -
d_gene: TRBD1
CDR3aa: CASSFLGTGGTNEQFF

j_gene: TRBJ1-4
v_gene: TRBV30
abundance: -
d_gene: -
CDR3aa: CAWSVWSGAGEKLFF

j_gene: TRBJ1-5
v_gene: TRBV9
abundance: -
d_gene: -
CDR3aa: CASSVGEVGTSSQHF

j_gene: TRBJ1-2
v_gene: TRBV3-1/TRBV3-2
abundance: few
d_gene: -
CDR3aa: CASSQVSQGGGYTF

j_gene: TRBJ2-5
v_gene: TRBV7-8
abundance: -
d_gene: TRBD2
CDR3aa: CASTQRGREETQYF

j_gene: TRBJ2-5
v_gene: TRBV6-5
abundance: -
d_gene: TRBD2
CDR3aa: CASTIAGGGETQYF

j_gene: TRBJ1-6
v_gene: TRBV6-5
abundance: -
d_gene: -
CDR3aa: CASSKSRFGDSPLHF

j_gene: TRBJ2-7
v_gene: TRBV5-4
abundance: -
d_gene: TRBD1
CDR3aa: CASSSGTDFYEQYF

j_gene: TRBJ2-1
v_gene: TRBV13
abundance: -
d_gene: -
CDR3aa: CASSARTVPYNEQFF

j_gene: TRBJ1-2
v_gene: TRBV7-2
abundance: -
d_gene: -
CDR3aa: CASSFAGYGDGYTF

j_gene: TRBJ2-5
v_gene: TRBV7-2
abundance: -
d_gene: TRBD1
CDR3aa: CASSQGQGGETQYF

j_gene: TRBJ1-2
v_gene: TRBV20-1
abundance: -
d_gene: -
CDR3aa: CSARDMPGYTF

j_gene: TRBJ1-1
v_gene: TRBV19
abundance: -
d_gene: -
CDR3aa: CASSIVSAGRITEAFF

j_gene: TRBJ2-5
v_gene: TRBV5-1
abundance: -
d_gene: -
CDR3aa: CASSLKVSPGIETQYF

j_gene: TRBJ1-6
v_gene: TRBV12-3/TRBV12-4
abundance: -
d_gene: -
CDR3aa: CASQANYNSPLHF

j_gene: TRBJ2-3
v_gene: TRBV4-1
abundance: once
d_gene: TRBD2
CDR3aa: CASSTRLAGGINTDTQYF

j_gene: TRBJ1-2
v_gene: TRBV5-1
abundance: -
d_gene: -
CDR3aa: CASSKTRLETGGYTF

j_gene: TRBJ2-3
v_gene: TRBV4-1
abundance: -
d_gene: -
CDR3aa: CASGQPSTDTQYF

j_gene: TRBJ1-4
v_gene: TRBV30
abundance: -
d_gene: TRBD1
CDR3aa: CAWSGGGQGSAKLFF

j_gene: TRBJ1-6
v_gene: TRBV6-5
abundance: -
d_gene: TRBD1
CDR3aa: CASSYSDREVSPLHF

j_gene: TRBJ1-2
v_gene: TRBV19
abundance: -
d_gene: -
CDR3aa: CASRPLQVNYGYTF

j_gene: TRBJ2-1
v_gene: TRBV7-2
abundance: few
d_gene: TRBD2
CDR3aa: CASSLVRTSFEQFF

j_gene: TRBJ1-1
v_gene: TRBV5-6
abundance: -
d_gene: -
CDR3aa: CASSLQHRIWNTEAFF

j_gene: TRBJ1-5
v_gene: TRBV19
abundance: -
d_gene: -
CDR3aa: CASRSDSPYPQHF

j_gene: TRBJ2-7
v_gene: TRBV6-1
abundance: -
d_gene: -
CDR3aa: CASSDRGASYEQYF

j_gene: TRBJ2-1
v_gene: TRBV18
abundance: once
d_gene: TRBD1
CDR3aa: CASSPGTGGTYNEQFF

j_gene: TRBJ2-1
v_gene: TRBV11-2
abundance: -
d_gene: -
CDR3aa: CASSLLRRYNEQFF

j_gene: TRBJ2-3
v_gene: TRBV6-4
abundance: -
d_gene: TRBD2
CDR3aa: CASSERGSTDTQYF

j_gene: TRBJ1-2
v_gene: TRBV2
abundance: few
d_gene: -
CDR3aa: CASSLESYGYTF

j_gene: TRBJ2-3
v_gene: TRBV28
abundance: -
d_gene: TRBD1
CDR3aa: CASSTLQGVGTDTQYF

j_gene: TRBJ2-7
v_gene: TRBV5-1
abundance: -
d_gene: TRBD1
CDR3aa: CASSRDRVAYEQYF

j_gene: TRBJ1-5
v_gene: TRBV5-1
abundance: -
d_gene: TRBD1
CDR3aa: CASSSTGGSQPQHF

j_gene: TRBJ2-3
v_gene: TRBV7-6
abundance: -
d_gene: -
CDR3aa: CASSPPPSGASDTQYF

j_gene: TRBJ1-4
v_gene: TRBV5-1
abundance: -
d_gene: -
CDR3aa: CASSLARGGTNEKLFF

j_gene: TRBJ1-1
v_gene: TRBV7-9
abundance: -
d_gene: -
CDR3aa: CASSNTANTEAFF

j_gene: TRBJ1-2
v_gene: TRBV29-1
abundance: -
d_gene: TRBD1
CDR3aa: CSVEDRGQGNYGYTF

j_gene: TRBJ1-2
v_gene: TRBV5-1
abundance: -
d_gene: TRBD1
CDR3aa: CASSLSGQAYGYTF

j_gene: TRBJ2-1
v_gene: TRBV4-1
abundance: many
d_gene: TRBD2
CDR3aa: CASSQDSVTGTSGGYNEQFF

j_gene: TRBJ2-1
v_gene: TRBV4-1
abundance: -
d_gene: TRBD1
CDR3aa: CASSHPGTGTHNEQFF

j_gene: TRBJ1-6
v_gene: TRBV18
abundance: -
d_gene: TRBD1
CDR3aa: CASSQGQGANSPLHF

j_gene: TRBJ1-5
v_gene: TRBV19
abundance: -
d_gene: TRBD1
CDR3aa: CASSELQGFRHF

j_gene: TRBJ2-7
v_gene: TRBV7-6
abundance: few
d_gene: -
CDR3aa: CASTLDSSYEQYF

j_gene: TRBJ2-1
v_gene: TRBV28
abundance: -
d_gene: TRBD2
CDR3aa: CASSLGRGGHEQFF

j_gene: TRBJ2-7
v_gene: TRBV30
abundance: -
d_gene: -
CDR3aa: CAWSSGTTYEQYF

j_gene: TRBJ1-3
v_gene: TRBV5-4
abundance: -
d_gene: -
CDR3aa: CASSRRQVPSGNTIYF

j_gene: TRBJ1-4
v_gene: TRBV5-5
abundance: -
d_gene: TRBD1
CDR3aa: CASSPEGRQGPSTNEKLFF

j_gene: TRBJ1-1
v_gene: TRBV27
abundance: -
d_gene: -
CDR3aa: CASSLAARGTEAFF

j_gene: TRBJ2-3
v_gene: TRBV2
abundance: once
d_gene: TRBD2
CDR3aa: CASKGLAGAADTQYF

j_gene: TRBJ1-6
v_gene: TRBV18
abundance: -
d_gene: TRBD1
CDR3aa: CASSSSGQGVTSSPLHF

j_gene: TRBJ2-5
v_gene: TRBV2
abundance: -
d_gene: TRBD2
CDR3aa: CASSGSGGGGETQYF

j_gene: TRBJ1-2
v_gene: TRBV4-1
abundance: -
d_gene: -
CDR3aa: CASSPPQAGGGYTF